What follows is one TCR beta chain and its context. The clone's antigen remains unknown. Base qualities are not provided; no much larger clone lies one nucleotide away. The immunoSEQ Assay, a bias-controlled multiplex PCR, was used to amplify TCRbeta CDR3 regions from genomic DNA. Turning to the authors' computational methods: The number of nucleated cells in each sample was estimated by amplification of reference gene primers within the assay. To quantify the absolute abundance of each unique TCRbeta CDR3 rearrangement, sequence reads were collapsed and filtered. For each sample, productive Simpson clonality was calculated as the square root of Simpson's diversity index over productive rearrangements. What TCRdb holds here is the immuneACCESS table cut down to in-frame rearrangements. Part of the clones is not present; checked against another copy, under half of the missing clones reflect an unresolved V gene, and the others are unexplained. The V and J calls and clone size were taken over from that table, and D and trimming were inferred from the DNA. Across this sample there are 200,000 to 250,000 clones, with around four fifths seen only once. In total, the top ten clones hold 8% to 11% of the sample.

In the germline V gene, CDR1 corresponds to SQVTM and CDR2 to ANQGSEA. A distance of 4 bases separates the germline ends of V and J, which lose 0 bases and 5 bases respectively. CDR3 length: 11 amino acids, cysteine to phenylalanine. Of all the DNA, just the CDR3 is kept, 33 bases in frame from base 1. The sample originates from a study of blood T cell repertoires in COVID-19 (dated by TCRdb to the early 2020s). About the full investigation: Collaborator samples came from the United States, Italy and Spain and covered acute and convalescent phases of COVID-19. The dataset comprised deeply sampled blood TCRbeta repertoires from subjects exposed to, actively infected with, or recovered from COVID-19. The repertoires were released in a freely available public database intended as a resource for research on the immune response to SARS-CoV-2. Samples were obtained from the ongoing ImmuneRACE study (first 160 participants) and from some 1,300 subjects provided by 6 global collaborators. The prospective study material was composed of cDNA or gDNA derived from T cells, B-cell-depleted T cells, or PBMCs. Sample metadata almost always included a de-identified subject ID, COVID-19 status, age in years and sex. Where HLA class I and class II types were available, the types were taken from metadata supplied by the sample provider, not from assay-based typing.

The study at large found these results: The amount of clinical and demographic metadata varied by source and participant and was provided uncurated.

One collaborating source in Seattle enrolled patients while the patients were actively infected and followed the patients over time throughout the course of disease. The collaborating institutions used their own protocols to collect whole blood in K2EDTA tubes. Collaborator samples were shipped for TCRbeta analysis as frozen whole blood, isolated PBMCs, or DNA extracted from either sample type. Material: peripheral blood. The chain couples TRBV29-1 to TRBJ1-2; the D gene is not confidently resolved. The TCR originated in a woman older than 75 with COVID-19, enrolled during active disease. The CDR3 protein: CSVEDHYGYTF. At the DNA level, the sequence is TGCAGCGTTGAAGATCATTATGGCTACACCTTC.